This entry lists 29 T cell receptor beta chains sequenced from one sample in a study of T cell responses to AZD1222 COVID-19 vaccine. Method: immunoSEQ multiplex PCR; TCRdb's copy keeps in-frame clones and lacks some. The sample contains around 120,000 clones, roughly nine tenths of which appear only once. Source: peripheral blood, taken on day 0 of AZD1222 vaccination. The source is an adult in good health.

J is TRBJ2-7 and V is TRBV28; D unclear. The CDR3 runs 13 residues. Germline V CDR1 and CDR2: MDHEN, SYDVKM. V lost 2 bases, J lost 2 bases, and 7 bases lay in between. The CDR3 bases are TGTGCCAGCAGTTTAGGGTTGCCCTACGAGCAGTACTTC. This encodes CASSLGLPYEQYF.

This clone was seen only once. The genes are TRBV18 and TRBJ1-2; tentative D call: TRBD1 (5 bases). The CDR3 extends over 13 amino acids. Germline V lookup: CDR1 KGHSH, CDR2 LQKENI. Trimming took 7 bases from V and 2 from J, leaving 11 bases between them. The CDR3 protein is CASYGTENYGYTF. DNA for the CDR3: TGTGCCAGCTACGGGACGGAGAACTATGGCTACACCTTC.

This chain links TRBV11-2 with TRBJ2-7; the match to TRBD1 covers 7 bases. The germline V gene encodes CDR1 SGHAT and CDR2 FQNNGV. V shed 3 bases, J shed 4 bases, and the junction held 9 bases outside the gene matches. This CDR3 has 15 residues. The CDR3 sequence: CASSFGHRGPYEQYF. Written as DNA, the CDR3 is TGTGCCAGCAGCTTTGGCCACAGGGGCCCATACGAGCAGTACTTC.

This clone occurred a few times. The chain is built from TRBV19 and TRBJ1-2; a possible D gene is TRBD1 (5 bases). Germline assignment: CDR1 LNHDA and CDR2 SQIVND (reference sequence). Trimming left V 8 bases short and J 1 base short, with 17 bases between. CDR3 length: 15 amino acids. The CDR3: CASAPARVINYGYTF. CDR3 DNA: TGTGCCAGTGCTCCAGCCAGGGTAATTAACTATGGCTACACCTTC.

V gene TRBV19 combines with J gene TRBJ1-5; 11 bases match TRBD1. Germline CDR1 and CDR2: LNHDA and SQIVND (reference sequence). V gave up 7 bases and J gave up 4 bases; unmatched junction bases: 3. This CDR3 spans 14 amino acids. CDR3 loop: CASTGTGGNQPQHF. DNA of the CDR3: TGTGCCAGTACCGGGACAGGGGGGAATCAGCCCCAGCATTTT.

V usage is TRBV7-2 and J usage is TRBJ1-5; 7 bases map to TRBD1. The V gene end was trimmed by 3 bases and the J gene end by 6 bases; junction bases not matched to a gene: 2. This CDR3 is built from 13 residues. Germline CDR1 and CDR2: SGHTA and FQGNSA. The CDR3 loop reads CASSFRDSQPQHF. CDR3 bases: TGTGCCAGCAGCTTCAGGGACAGTCAGCCCCAGCATTTT.

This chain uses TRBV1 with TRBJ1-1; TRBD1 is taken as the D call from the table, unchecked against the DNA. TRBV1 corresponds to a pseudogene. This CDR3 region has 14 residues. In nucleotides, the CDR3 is TGCACCAGCAGCCCCAGGGGGACAAACACTGAAGCTTTCTTT. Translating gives CTSSPRGTNTEAFF.

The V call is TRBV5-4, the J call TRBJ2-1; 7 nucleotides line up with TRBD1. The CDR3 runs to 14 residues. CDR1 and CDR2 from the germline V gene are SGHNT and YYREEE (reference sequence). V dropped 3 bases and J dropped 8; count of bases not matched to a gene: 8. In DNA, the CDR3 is TGTGCCAGCAGCTCCAGGGGGTTCTCCGATGAGCAGTTCTTC. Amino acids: CASSSRGFSDEQFF.

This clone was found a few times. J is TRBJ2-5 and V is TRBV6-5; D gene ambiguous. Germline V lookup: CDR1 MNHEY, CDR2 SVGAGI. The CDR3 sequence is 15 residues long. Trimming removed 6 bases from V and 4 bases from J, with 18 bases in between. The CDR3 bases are TGTGCCAGCAGGCTGAATGGTGGCTTTGTAGAGACCCAGTACTTC. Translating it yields CASRLNGGFVETQYF.

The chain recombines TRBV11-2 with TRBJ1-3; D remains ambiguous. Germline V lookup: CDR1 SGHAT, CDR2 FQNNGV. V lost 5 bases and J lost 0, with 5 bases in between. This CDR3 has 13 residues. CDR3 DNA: TGTGCCAGCAGCCTACCCTCTGGAAACACCATATATTTT. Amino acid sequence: CASSLPSGNTIYF.

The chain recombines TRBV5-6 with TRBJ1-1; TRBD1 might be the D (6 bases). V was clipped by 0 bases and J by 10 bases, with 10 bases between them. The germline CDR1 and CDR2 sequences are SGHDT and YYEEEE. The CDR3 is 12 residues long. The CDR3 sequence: CASSLGTGSAFF. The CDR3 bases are TGTGCCAGCAGCTTGGGAACAGGGTCAGCTTTCTTT.

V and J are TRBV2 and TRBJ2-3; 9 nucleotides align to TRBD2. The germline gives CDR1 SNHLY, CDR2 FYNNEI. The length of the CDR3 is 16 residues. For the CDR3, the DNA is TGTGTGCTGGCGGCAGTTAGCGGGAGAGGAACAGATACGCAGTATTTT. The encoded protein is CVLAAVSGRGTDTQYF.

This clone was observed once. The CDR3 nucleotides read TGTGCCAGCACCGACGTCGGGACAGGGAAGTACGAGCAGTACTTC. Translation gives CASTDVGTGKYEQYF. This chain connects TRBV6-5 to TRBJ2-7; TRBD1 agrees at 9 bases. This CDR3 is 15 amino acids long. Germline V gene data show CDR1 as MNHEY and CDR2 as SVGAGI. Trimming at V came to 7 bases and at J to 4 bases, leaving 11 bases not matched to a gene.

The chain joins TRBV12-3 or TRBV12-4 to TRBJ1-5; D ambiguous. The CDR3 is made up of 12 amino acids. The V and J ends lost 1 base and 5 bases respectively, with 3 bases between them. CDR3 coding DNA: TGTGCCAGCAGTTTAGGGGATCAGCCCCAGCATTTT. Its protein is CASSLGDQPQHF.

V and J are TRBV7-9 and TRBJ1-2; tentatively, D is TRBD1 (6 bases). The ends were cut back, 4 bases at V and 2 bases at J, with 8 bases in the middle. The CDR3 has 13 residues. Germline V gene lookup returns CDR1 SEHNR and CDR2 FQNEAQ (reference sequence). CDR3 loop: CASSSGQNYGYTF. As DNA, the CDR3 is TGTGCCAGCAGCTCCGGACAGAACTATGGCTACACCTTC.

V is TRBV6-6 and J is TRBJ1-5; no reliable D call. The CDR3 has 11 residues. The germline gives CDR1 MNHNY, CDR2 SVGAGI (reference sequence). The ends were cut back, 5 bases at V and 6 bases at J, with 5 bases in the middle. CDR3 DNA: TGTGCCAGCAGTCTGGGTCAGCCCCAGCATTTT. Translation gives CASSLGQPQHF.

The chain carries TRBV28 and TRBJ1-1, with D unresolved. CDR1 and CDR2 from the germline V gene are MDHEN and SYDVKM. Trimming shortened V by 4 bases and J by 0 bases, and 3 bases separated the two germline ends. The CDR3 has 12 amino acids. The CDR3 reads CASSSVNTEAFF. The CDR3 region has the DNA TGTGCCAGCAGTTCGGTGAACACTGAAGCTTTCTTT.

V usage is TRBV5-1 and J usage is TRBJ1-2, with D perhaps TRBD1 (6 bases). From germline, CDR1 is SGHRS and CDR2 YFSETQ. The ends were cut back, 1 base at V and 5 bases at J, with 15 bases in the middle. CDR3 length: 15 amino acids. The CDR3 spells CASSLSRDTFYGYTF. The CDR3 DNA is TGCGCCAGCAGCTTGAGTCGGGACACCTTTTATGGCTACACCTTC.

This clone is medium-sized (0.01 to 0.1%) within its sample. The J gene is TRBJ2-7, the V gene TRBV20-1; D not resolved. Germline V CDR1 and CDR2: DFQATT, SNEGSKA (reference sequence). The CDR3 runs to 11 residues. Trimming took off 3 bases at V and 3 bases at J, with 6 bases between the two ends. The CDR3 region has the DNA TGCAGTGCTAGGGTCGACTACGAGCAGTACTTC. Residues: CSARVDYEQYF.

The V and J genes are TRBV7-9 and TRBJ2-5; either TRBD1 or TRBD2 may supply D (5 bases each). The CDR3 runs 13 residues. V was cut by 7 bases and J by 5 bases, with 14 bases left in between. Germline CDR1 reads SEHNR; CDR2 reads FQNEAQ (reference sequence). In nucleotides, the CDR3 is TGTGCCAGCATCTCGGGGACCTGGGAGACCCAGTACTTC. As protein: CASISGTWETQYF.

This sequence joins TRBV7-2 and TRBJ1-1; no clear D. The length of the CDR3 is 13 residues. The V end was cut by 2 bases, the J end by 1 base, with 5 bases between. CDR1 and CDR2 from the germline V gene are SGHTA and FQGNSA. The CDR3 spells CASSLTGNTEAFF. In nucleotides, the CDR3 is TGTGCCAGCAGCTTAACCGGGAACACTGAAGCTTTCTTT. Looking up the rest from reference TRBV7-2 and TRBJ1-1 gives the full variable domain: GAGVSQSPSNKVTEKGKDVELRCDPISGHTALYWYRQSLGQGLEFLIYFQGNSAPDKSGLPSDRFSAERTGGSVSTLTIQRTQQEDSAVYLCASSLTGNTEAFFGQGTRLTVV.

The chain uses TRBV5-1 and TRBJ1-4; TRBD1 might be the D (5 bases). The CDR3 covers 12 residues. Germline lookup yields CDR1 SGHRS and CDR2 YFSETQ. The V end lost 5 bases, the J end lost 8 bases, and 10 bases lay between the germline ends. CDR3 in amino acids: CASREPGEKLFF. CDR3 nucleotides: TGCGCCAGCAGAGAACCAGGGGAAAAACTGTTTTTT.

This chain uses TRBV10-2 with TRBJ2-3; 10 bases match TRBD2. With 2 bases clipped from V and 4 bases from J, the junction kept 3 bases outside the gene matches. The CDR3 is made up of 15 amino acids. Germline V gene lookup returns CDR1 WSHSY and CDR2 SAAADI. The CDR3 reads CASSENSGGPDTQYF. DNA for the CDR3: TGCGCCAGCAGTGAGAATAGCGGGGGGCCAGATACGCAGTATTTT.

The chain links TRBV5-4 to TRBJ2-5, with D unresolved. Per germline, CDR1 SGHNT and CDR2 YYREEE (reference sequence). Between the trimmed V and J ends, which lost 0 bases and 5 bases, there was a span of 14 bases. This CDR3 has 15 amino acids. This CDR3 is CASSLEGYRGETQYF. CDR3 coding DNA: TGTGCCAGCAGCTTGGAAGGGTATCGTGGGGAGACCCAGTACTTC.

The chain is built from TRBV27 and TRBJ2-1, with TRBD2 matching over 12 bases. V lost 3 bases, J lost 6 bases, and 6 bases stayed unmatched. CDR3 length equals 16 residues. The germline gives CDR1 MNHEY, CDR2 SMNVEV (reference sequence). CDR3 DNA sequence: TGTGCCAGCAGTTTCCTGACTAGCGGGAGAACCAATGAGCAGTTCTTC. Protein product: CASSFLTSGRTNEQFF.

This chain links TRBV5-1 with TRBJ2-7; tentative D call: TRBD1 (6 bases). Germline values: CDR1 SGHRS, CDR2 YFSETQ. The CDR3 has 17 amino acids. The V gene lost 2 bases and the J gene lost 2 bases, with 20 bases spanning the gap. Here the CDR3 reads CASSLKGEQHIAYEQYF. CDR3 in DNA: TGCGCCAGCAGCTTAAAGGGGGAACAACACATCGCCTACGAGCAGTACTTC.

CDR3 nucleotide sequence: TGTGCCAGCAGTCCTGGACTAGCGGGGGAGCAGTTCTTC. This encodes CASSPGLAGEQFF. This sequence joins TRBV3-1 (or the pseudogene TRBV3-2) and TRBJ2-1; TRBD2 aligns across 12 bases. V was clipped by 6 bases and J by 10 bases; unmatched bases: 4. The V gene's germline CDR1 is LGHDT and CDR2 YNNKEL (reference sequence). CDR3 length: 13 amino acids.

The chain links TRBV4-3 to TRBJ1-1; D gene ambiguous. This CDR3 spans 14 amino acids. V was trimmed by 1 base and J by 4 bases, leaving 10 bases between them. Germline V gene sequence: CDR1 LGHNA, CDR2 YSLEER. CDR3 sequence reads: CASSQGPSPTEAFF. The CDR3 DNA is TGCGCCAGCAGCCAAGGACCGAGCCCCACTGAAGCTTTCTTT.

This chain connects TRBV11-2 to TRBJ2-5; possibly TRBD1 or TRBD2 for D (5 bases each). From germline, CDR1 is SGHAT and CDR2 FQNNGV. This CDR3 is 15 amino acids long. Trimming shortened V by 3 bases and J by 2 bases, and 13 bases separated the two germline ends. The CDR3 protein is CASSFGTASQETQYF. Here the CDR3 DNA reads TGTGCCAGCAGCTTCGGGACGGCCAGTCAAGAGACCCAGTACTTC.